The next 23 T cell receptor beta chains were all read from a single sample in a study of CD8 T cells in Susac syndrome. With random hexamers, 0.5 to 1 ug RNA was reverse transcribed. TCRdb passed the immunoSEQ multiplex PCR reads through MiXCR, listing each CDR3 protein once. The sample holds under 550,000 distinct CDR3 sequences, about 85% seen once. What was sequenced was CD8+ T cells from PBMCs. The source of these receptors is a human donor with multiple sclerosis.

The chain combines TRBV27 with TRBJ2-7; 7 bases are shared with TRBD1. There are 14 residues in the CDR3. From germline, CDR1 is MNHEY and CDR2 SMNVEV (reference sequence). Trimming cost V 6 bases and J 3 bases; bases outside gene matches: 8. The CDR3 DNA is TGTGCCAGCAGCCCCGGGACAGCAATCTACGAGCAGTACTTC. Protein product: CASSPGTAIYEQYF.

This chain joins TRBV10-3 and TRBJ2-7; the match to TRBD2 covers 9 bases. The V segment lost 0 bases and the J segment 3 bases; nucleotides outside the gene matches: 9. CDR3 length: 17 residues. CDR1 is ENHRY and CDR2 is SYGVKD in the germline V gene. The CDR3 is CAISESVWGSGGYEQYF. The CDR3 region has the DNA TGTGCCATCAGTGAGTCGGTCTGGGGTAGCGGGGGCTACGAGCAGTACTTC.

This clonotype was recorded a few times. The chain employs TRBV7-2 and TRBJ1-4; 8 bases agree with TRBD1. The V and J ends lost 0 bases and 2 bases, in that order; junction bases with no gene match: 5. The CDR3 contains 17 residues. The V gene's germline CDR1 is SGHTA and CDR2 FQGNSA. CDR3: CASSLAGRGPTNEKLFF. The CDR3 nucleotides read TGTGCCAGCAGCTTAGCGGGCAGGGGGCCGACTAATGAAAAACTGTTTTTT.

The V gene is TRBV3-1, the J gene TRBJ2-2; 12 positions match TRBD2. After removal of 1 base from V and 10 bases from J, the junction contained 13 bases not matched to a gene. The CDR3 extends over 18 amino acids. Per germline, CDR1 LGHDT and CDR2 YNNKEL (reference sequence). DNA for the CDR3: TGTGCCAGCAGCCAAGTGCGGACTAGCGGGGCCGAAAGCTCGGAGCTGTTTTTT. The encoded protein is CASSQVRTSGAESSELFF.

The V call is TRBV29-1, the J call TRBJ1-1, with TRBD1 identical over 10 bases. CDR3 length equals 13 residues. V lost 8 bases, J lost 1 base, and 4 bases stayed unmatched. CDR1 is SQVTM and CDR2 is ANQGSEA in the germline V gene. The CDR3 sequence is CSSRDRGNTEAFF. The CDR3 region has the DNA TGCAGCTCACGGGACAGGGGGAACACTGAAGCTTTCTTT.

A single count supports this clonotype. The V call is TRBV29-1, the J call TRBJ2-2; no definite D call. The CDR3 consists of 15 residues. Looked up from germline, CDR1 is SQVTM and CDR2 is ANQGSEA. The V end was cut by 3 bases, the J end by 0 bases, with 11 bases between. As DNA, the CDR3 is TGCAGCGTTGAGGGGATAGGAACGAACACCGGGGAGCTGTTTTTT. Protein product: CSVEGIGTNTGELFF.

The chain joins TRBV4-1 to TRBJ1-1; D is ambiguous. Trimming removed 1 base at V and 6 bases at J, with 9 bases between. The germline CDR1 and CDR2 sequences are MGHRA and YSYEKL. This CDR3 spans 13 amino acids. CDR3 sequence reads: CASSQAAGAEAFF. In DNA, the CDR3 is TGCGCCAGCAGCCAAGCGGCCGGTGCTGAAGCTTTCTTT.

The rearrangement joins TRBV7-9 to TRBJ1-2; 7 positions match TRBD1. Trimming removed 5 bases from V and 4 bases from J; junction bases left unmatched: 4. Germline lookup yields CDR1 SEHNR and CDR2 FQNEAQ (reference sequence). There are 13 residues in the CDR3. The CDR3 region is CASSPQGLYGYTF. The CDR3 nucleotides read TGTGCCAGCAGCCCACAGGGGCTCTATGGCTACACCTTC.

This sequence joins TRBV4-1 and TRBJ2-7; no firm D call. V was trimmed by 0 bases and J by 2 bases, leaving 11 bases between them. CDR3 length: 15 residues. From germline, CDR1 is MGHRA and CDR2 YSYEKL. For the CDR3, the DNA is TGCGCCAGCAGCCAAGATCAGGAAGGAGCCTACGAGCAGTACTTC. This codes for CASSQDQEGAYEQYF.

This clonotype came up once. The chain is built from TRBV5-1 and TRBJ2-5; no reliable D call. The CDR3 length is 15 residues. Germline CDR1 reads SGHRS; CDR2 reads YFSETQ. V was pared by 0 bases and J by 4 bases, with 13 bases between. In DNA form, the CDR3 reads TGCGCCAGCAGCTTGGCTGGTGGTGGTGGAGAGACCCAGTACTTC. Its translation is CASSLAGGGGETQYF.

The genes are TRBV5-1 and TRBJ1-1; D is perhaps TRBD1 (6 bases). Trimming took 0 bases from V and 1 from J, leaving 10 bases between them. This CDR3 comprises 15 residues. Germline V lookup: CDR1 SGHRS, CDR2 YFSETQ. DNA for the CDR3: TGCGCCAGCAGCTTGGTGATGACAGGGAACACTGAAGCTTTCTTT. Its translation is CASSLVMTGNTEAFF. Based on the CDR3 plus reference TRBV5-1 and TRBJ1-1, the full variable domain is KAGVTQTPRYLIKTRGQQVTLSCSPISGHRSVSWYQQTPGQGLQFLFEYFSETQRNKGNFPGRFSGRQFSNSRSEMNVSTLELGDSALYLCASSLVMTGNTEAFFGQGTRLTVV.

The chain combines TRBV19 with TRBJ2-2, with D uncertain. CDR3 size: 17 residues. Trimming removed 1 base at V and 4 bases at J, with 16 bases between. Germline V CDR1 and CDR2: LNHDA, SQIVND (reference sequence). The CDR3 spells CASSIGPRTVSTGELFF. In DNA form, the CDR3 reads TGTGCCAGTAGTATAGGGCCCAGGACGGTTAGCACCGGGGAGCTGTTTTTT.

The chain links TRBV5-1 to TRBJ2-7; a weak D match, TRBD2 (5 bases). Germline values: CDR1 SGHRS, CDR2 YFSETQ. V dropped 4 bases and J dropped 3 bases, with 8 bases sitting between them. The CDR3 runs 12 residues. The CDR3 loop is CASSPGNYEQYF. The DNA for the CDR3 is TGCGCCAGCAGCCCGGGGAACTACGAGCAGTACTTC.

The chain employs TRBV4-1 and TRBJ2-7; no firm D call. V dropped 1 base and J dropped 3 bases, with 13 bases sitting between them. The CDR3 consists of 15 residues. The germline CDR1 and CDR2 sequences are MGHRA and YSYEKL. The DNA for the CDR3 is TGCGCCAGCAGCCAAGCAGGAAGCCCCTTCTACGAGCAGTACTTC. Translation: CASSQAGSPFYEQYF.

The rearrangement links TRBV6-5 to TRBJ2-3; 7 bases fit TRBD1. This CDR3 spans 14 amino acids. With 2 bases clipped from V and 5 bases from J, the junction kept 4 bases outside the gene matches. From germline, CDR1 is MNHEY and CDR2 SVGAGI. The CDR3 DNA follows: TGTGCCAGCAGTTACGAGGGGGCTGTAGATACGCAGTATTTT. Its protein is CASSYEGAVDTQYF.

This chain links TRBV29-1 with TRBJ1-2; D ambiguous. This CDR3 spans 12 amino acids. Germline-derived CDR1 and CDR2 are SQVTM and ANQGSEA. The CDR3 region has the DNA TGCAGTGCCTACGGGGATTCTGATGGCTACACCTTC. Translated, it gives CSAYGDSDGYTF.

V gene TRBV25-1 combines with J gene TRBJ1-2; D is perhaps TRBD1 (5 bases). The V gene's germline CDR1 is MGHDK and CDR2 SYGVNS. The V gene lost 8 bases and the J gene lost 2 bases, with 18 bases spanning the gap. This CDR3 is 15 amino acids long. This CDR3 reads CASYKTGLLNYGYTF. CDR3 DNA: TGTGCCAGCTATAAGACGGGACTTCTAAACTATGGCTACACCTTC.

The J gene is TRBJ1-1, the V gene TRBV1; the table names TRBD1, a call not compared with the DNA. TRBV1 is flagged as a pseudogene. This CDR3 comprises 16 residues. This CDR3 is CTSSQEFKGENTEAFF. The CDR3 nucleotides are TGCACCAGCAGCCAAGAATTTAAGGGGGAGAACACTGAAGCTTTCTTT.

V is TRBV29-1 and J is TRBJ1-1, with 8 bases matching TRBD1. The CDR3 is 13 amino acids. After removal of 6 bases from V and 3 bases from J, the junction contained 6 bases not matched to a gene. The germline V gene has CDR1 SQVTM and CDR2 ANQGSEA. Here the CDR3 reads CSVIGQGHTEAFF. CDR3 DNA: TGCAGCGTAATTGGACAGGGTCACACTGAAGCTTTCTTT.

This clonotype was observed a few times. V gene TRBV19 combines with J gene TRBJ2-7, with TRBD2 matching over 11 bases. The V and J ends lost 6 bases and 3 bases, in that order; junction bases with no gene match: 4. CDR1 LNHDA and CDR2 SQIVND come from the germline V gene (reference sequence). The CDR3 loop spans 14 amino acids. CDR3 protein: CASSPGLADYEQYF. CDR3 sequence (DNA): TGTGCCAGTAGCCCGGGACTAGCGGACTACGAGCAGTACTTC. Drawing the rest from reference TRBV19 and TRBJ2-7, the complete variable domain is DGGITQSPKYLFRKEGQNVTLSCEQNLNHDAMYWYRQDPGQGLRLIYYSQIVNDFQKGDIAEGYSVSREKKESFPLTVTSAQKNPTAFYLCASSPGLADYEQYFGPGTRLTVT.

The chain carries TRBV5-1 and TRBJ1-1; 10 bases fit TRBD1. J lost 7 bases, V lost 0 bases, and 3 bases had no gene match. Germline CDR1 and CDR2: SGHRS and YFSETQ. CDR3 size: 14 residues. The CDR3 is CASSLEGTGDEAFF. CDR3 DNA: TGCGCCAGCAGCTTGGAAGGGACAGGGGATGAAGCTTTCTTT.

This chain links TRBV20-1 with TRBJ2-7; D ambiguous. The CDR3 contains 12 residues. Trimming took off 0 bases at V and 3 bases at J, with 6 bases between the two ends. Germline V CDR1 and CDR2: DFQATT, SNEGSKA (reference sequence). The CDR3, as DNA: TGCAGTGCTAGAGATAGCTACTACGAGCAGTACTTC. Amino acids: CSARDSYYEQYF.

This chain joins TRBV5-6 and TRBJ2-2; D not certain. From germline, CDR1 is SGHDT and CDR2 YYEEEE. V dropped 4 bases and J dropped 5 bases, with 12 bases sitting between them. The CDR3 has 14 amino acids. The CDR3 DNA reads TGTGCCAGCAGCCCAACCGAGGATACCGGGGAGCTGTTTTTT. As protein: CASSPTEDTGELFF.